This record concerns one TCR beta chain sequence. The CDR3 is 15 residues long. Per germline, CDR1 MNHEY and CDR2 SMNVEV (reference sequence). After removal of 8 bases from V and 3 bases from J, the junction contained 8 bases not matched to a gene. Assay: immunoSEQ multiplex PCR; the TCRdb copy retains only in-frame clones and omits some. The sample has roughly 120,000 clones; roughly nine tenths are singletons. The data were taken from a study of T cell responses to AZD1222 COVID-19 vaccine. The input for sequencing was peripheral blood, taken 28 days after the second AZD1222 dose. The gene calls are TRBV27 and TRBJ2-4; 9 bases map to TRBD2. The origin of this receptor is an adult who received the AZD1222 COVID-19 vaccine. The CDR3 region is CASSIAGEGKNIQYF. The CDR3 region has the DNA TGTGCCAGCTCAATAGCGGGAGAAGGCAAAAACATTCAGTACTTC.